This entry lists 20 T cell receptor beta chains sequenced from one sample in a study of blood T cell repertoires in COVID-19. The table came from immunoSEQ multiplex PCR; TCRdb's copy has only in-frame clones and leaves some out. The table records a few hundred thousand clones, roughly 87% of them present only once. Sequencing was performed on PBMCs or T cells enriched from blood (not recorded which). These TCRs come from a woman aged 25-40 years who had recovered from COVID-19.

The chain carries TRBV12-3 or TRBV12-4 and TRBJ1-1; 10 nucleotides match TRBD1. There are 13 residues in the CDR3. Trimming cost V 7 bases and J 5 bases; bases outside gene matches: 4. In nucleotides, the CDR3 is TGTGCCAGCACCCCGGGACAGGGGACTGAAGCTTTCTTT. This gives the protein CASTPGQGTEAFF.

The count of this clone is one. The chain couples TRBV9 to TRBJ1-4, with unresolved D. Trimming left V 4 bases short and J 8 bases short, with 12 bases between. Germline V gene lookup returns CDR1 SGDLS and CDR2 YYNGEE. This CDR3 has 13 residues. This chain's CDR3 is CASSSGWEEKLFF. In nucleotides, the CDR3 is TGTGCCAGCAGCTCGGGTTGGGAGGAAAAACTGTTTTTT.

The chain combines TRBV30 with TRBJ1-1; unclear D gene. The V gene's germline CDR1 is GTSNPN and CDR2 SVGIG (reference sequence). CDR3 length equals 11 residues. V was trimmed by 0 bases and J by 4 bases, leaving 3 bases between them. CDR3 nucleotides: TGTGCCTGGAGTGTCGGCACTGAAGCTTTCTTT. Amino acid sequence: CAWSVGTEAFF. Together with reference TRBV30 and TRBJ1-1, the CDR3 gives the full variable domain: SQTIHQWPATLVQPVGSPLSLECTVEGTSNPNLYWYRQAAGRGLQLLFYSVGIGQISSEVPQNLSASRPQDRQFILSSKKLLLSDSGFYLCAWSVGTEAFFGQGTRLTVV.

The V call is TRBV9, the J call TRBJ2-1, with 7 bases that match TRBD1. Germline trimming cut 7 bases from V and 5 bases from J; bases unmatched to any gene: 12. The CDR3 has 15 residues. Germline-derived CDR1 and CDR2 are SGDLS and YYNGEE. CDR3 nucleotide sequence: TGTGCCAGCGGATCAGCCTGGGACAGCAACAATGAGCAGTTCTTC. This sequence encodes CASGSAWDSNNEQFF.

The gene calls are TRBV7-3 and TRBJ2-7; 7 bases are a match to TRBD1. CDR1 and CDR2 (germline): SGHTA, FQGTGA. Trimming removed 4 bases from V and 2 bases from J; junction bases left unmatched: 5. This CDR3 spans 14 amino acids. Here the CDR3 DNA reads TGTGCCAGCAGCTCCGGACAGGTGCCCTACGAGCAGTACTTC. Residues: CASSSGQVPYEQYF.

J is TRBJ2-5 and V is TRBV3-1 (or the pseudogene TRBV3-2); 11 bases are a match to TRBD2. CDR1 is LGHDT, CDR2 YNNKEL, per germline (reference sequence). V gave up 3 bases and J gave up 2 bases; unmatched junction bases: 2. The CDR3 contains 15 residues. In nucleotides, the CDR3 is TGTGCCAGCAGCCAGAGGACTAGCGGGCAAGAGACCCAGTACTTC. Its protein is CASSQRTSGQETQYF.

Details on this clone: Other DNA sequences of this sample code for an identical CDR3. The chain is built from TRBV9 and TRBJ1-1, with D unclear. Germline loops: CDR1 SGDLS, CDR2 YYNGEE. This CDR3 is 11 amino acids long. V was shortened by 7 bases and J by 4 bases, with 8 bases between the two germline ends. The CDR3 DNA reads TGTGCCAGCTCCCGGGGCACTGAAGCTTTCTTT. It translates to CASSRGTEAFF.

The chain combines TRBV7-9 with TRBJ1-5, with TRBD1 as a possible D gene (5 bases). The V end was cut by 5 bases, the J end by 2 bases, with 13 bases between. CDR3 length: 15 residues. Germline CDR1 and CDR2: SEHNR and FQNEAQ (reference sequence). Written as DNA, the CDR3 is TGTGCCAGCAGCGTTCAGGGTGCGGGCAATCAGCCCCAGCATTTT. Protein: CASSVQGAGNQPQHF.

This chain joins TRBV29-1 and TRBJ1-2; D remains unclear. V was clipped by 6 bases and J by 1 base, with 6 bases between them. The CDR3 has 11 residues. Germline CDR1 reads SQVTM; CDR2 reads ANQGSEA. In nucleotides, the CDR3 is TGCAGCGTGACACTTAACTATGGCTACACCTTC. Translated, it gives CSVTLNYGYTF.

V and J are TRBV7-8 and TRBJ1-5; D might be TRBD1 (5 bases). Germline V lookup: CDR1 SGHVS, CDR2 FQNEAQ. V was clipped by 0 bases and J by 5 bases, with 11 bases between them. The CDR3 has 15 residues. CDR3 DNA: TGTGCCAGCAGCTTAGCGCACGCGGGGGATCAGCCCCAGCATTTT. As protein: CASSLAHAGDQPQHF.

The chain carries TRBV9 and TRBJ1-1; 7 positions match TRBD1. The germline CDR1 and CDR2 sequences are SGDLS and YYNGEE. Unmatched junction bases numbered 0, after V lost 3 bases and J lost 1 base. CDR3 length: 13 amino acids. In DNA, the CDR3 is TGTGCCAGCAGCGGACAGGGGAACACTGAAGCTTTCTTT. Translation: CASSGQGNTEAFF.

V gene TRBV6-2 or TRBV6-3 combines with J gene TRBJ1-1; a possible D gene is TRBD1 (5 bases). Germline CDR1 and CDR2: MNHEY and SVGEGT. CDR3 length: 13 residues. The ends were cut back, 2 bases at V and 2 bases at J, with 6 bases in the middle. The CDR3 loop is CASSYTGNTEAFF. CDR3 nucleotides: TGTGCCAGCAGTTACACAGGTAACACTGAAGCTTTCTTT.

The gene calls are TRBV12-3 or TRBV12-4 and TRBJ2-1; D is ambiguous. CDR3 length: 13 amino acids. V was cut by 6 bases and J by 5 bases, with 11 bases left in between. The CDR3 coding sequence is TGTGCCAGCAGCCGTGCAACTGACAATGAGCAGTTCTTC. Its protein product is CASSRATDNEQFF.

This chain uses TRBV5-1 with TRBJ1-2, with 7 bases aligning to TRBD1. Germline lookup yields CDR1 SGHRS and CDR2 YFSETQ. There are 14 residues in the CDR3. With V trimmed by 0 bases and J by 7 bases, 6 bases remained unmatched. CDR3 loop: CASSLEVQGVGYTF. In DNA form, the CDR3 reads TGCGCCAGCAGCTTGGAGGTTCAGGGGGTTGGCTACACCTTC.

CDR3 in DNA: TGTGCCTGGAGTAAACCCGACAGGGGCGTTTTTCAGCCCCAGCATTTT. Protein sequence: CAWSKPDRGVFQPQHF. The rearrangement links TRBV30 to TRBJ1-5; the match to TRBD1 covers 8 bases. The V gene's germline CDR1 is GTSNPN and CDR2 SVGIG (reference sequence). Germline trimming cut 2 bases from V and 6 bases from J; bases unmatched to any gene: 12. The CDR3 spans 16 residues.

The chain uses TRBV27 and TRBJ1-5, with 9 nucleotides matching TRBD1. This CDR3 comprises 15 residues. With V trimmed by 5 bases and J by 4 bases, 6 bases remained unmatched. Germline lookup yields CDR1 MNHEY and CDR2 SMNVEV (reference sequence). The CDR3 DNA is TGTGCCAGCAGTCCCCGGGACAGGGTAAATCAGCCCCAGCATTTT. This sequence encodes CASSPRDRVNQPQHF.

The chain combines TRBV3-1 (or the pseudogene TRBV3-2) with TRBJ1-2, with 8 bases that match TRBD1. This CDR3 has 15 amino acids. Germline loops: CDR1 LGHDT, CDR2 YNNKEL (reference sequence). V shed 2 bases, J shed 4 bases, and the junction held 6 bases outside the gene matches. CDR3 amino acids: CASSQSQGEIYGYTF. The CDR3, as DNA: TGTGCCAGCAGCCAATCACAGGGGGAAATCTATGGCTACACCTTC.

The rearrangement uses TRBV15 and TRBJ1-1, with 7 positions matching TRBD1. CDR1 LNHNV and CDR2 YYDKDF come from the germline V gene (reference sequence). J was trimmed by 4 bases and V by 3 bases; bases with no gene match: 11. The CDR3 loop spans 16 amino acids. CDR3 nucleotide sequence: TGTGCCACCAGCAGGAATTTCGACAGGGCGGGCACTGAAGCTTTCTTT. This gives the protein CATSRNFDRAGTEAFF.

The chain carries TRBV7-9 and TRBJ1-2; D is possibly TRBD1 (5 bases). The CDR3 loop spans 14 amino acids. Trimming pared 4 bases from V and 1 base from J, leaving 10 bases between. Germline V CDR1 and CDR2: SEHNR, FQNEAQ (reference sequence). The CDR3 spells CASSYRQLNYGYTF. As DNA, the CDR3 is TGTGCCAGCAGCTATCGACAGCTTAACTATGGCTACACCTTC.

The V and J genes are TRBV11-3 and TRBJ2-1; the match to TRBD2 covers 9 bases. CDR3 length equals 15 residues. The V gene end was trimmed by 3 bases and the J gene end by 8 bases; junction bases not matched to a gene: 8. Germline loops: CDR1 SGHNT, CDR2 YENEEA. CDR3 bases: TGTGCCAGCAGCTTGTTGGGCGGGGGGGCCCATGAGCAGTTCTTC. Protein product: CASSLLGGGAHEQFF.